Listed below are T cell receptor beta chains from one sample, sequenced in a study of Tregs in tolerant kidney transplant recipients. The table came from immunoSEQ multiplex PCR; TCRdb's copy has only in-frame clones and leaves some out. The table has under 100,000 clones, 85% to 95% seen once. The sequenced sample was CD8+ T cells from blood. These receptors all come from a human donor in good health. Each CDR3 is given without its conserved first and last residue. Fields, in order: CDR3 protein, V gene, D gene, CDR3 length, J gene. D genes are given only for firm matches.

ATTYSYEQY,TRBV6-5,NA,9,TRBJ2-7
ASSAQGLLEKLF,TRBV11-2,NA,12,TRBJ1-4
ASSLTDRETPYYEQY,TRBV7-9,TRBD1,15,TRBJ2-7
ASTDRANTGELF,TRBV2,TRBD1,12,TRBJ2-2
ASRTERQGASGELF,TRBV5-1,TRBD1,14,TRBJ2-2
ATLRDNNYEQY,TRBV2,NA,11,TRBJ2-7
ASSIMDLGNEQF,TRBV19,NA,12,TRBJ2-1
ASRVGGTGQETQY,TRBV7-8,NA,13,TRBJ2-5
ASFRARGSEQY,TRBV19,NA,11,TRBJ2-7
ASSDLTGRSYEQY,TRBV6-1,NA,13,TRBJ2-7
ASSLVYVSAGGPGETQY,TRBV13,TRBD2,17,TRBJ2-5
ASSTRQGFTEAF,TRBV5-1,NA,12,TRBJ1-1
ASSFFGNYEQY,TRBV27,NA,11,TRBJ2-7
ASSYPSSGRAYVQF,TRBV11-2,TRBD2,14,TRBJ2-1
ASRPSGGGGDTQY,TRBV19,TRBD2,13,TRBJ2-3
ASSESGREQY,TRBV10-2,TRBD2,10,TRBJ2-7
ASSSLDTTDTTNEKLF,TRBV7-9,NA,16,TRBJ1-4
ASSSLALGGSTEAF,TRBV6-6,NA,14,TRBJ1-1
ASSDGGLNYGYT,TRBV27,NA,12,TRBJ1-2
ASSPQGGTEAF,TRBV9,TRBD1,11,TRBJ1-1
ASFTTSYEQY,TRBV27,NA,10,TRBJ2-7
ASSDDLGQGSTGELF,TRBV9,TRBD1,15,TRBJ2-2
ASSFPGTSGYEQY,TRBV6-6,TRBD2,13,TRBJ2-7
ASSSRQAAYGYT,TRBV27,NA,12,TRBJ1-2
ASSLSGGANTEAF,TRBV5-1,TRBD1,13,TRBJ1-1
ASSSQPTSVAYEQY,TRBV27,TRBD2,14,TRBJ2-7
ASSSMDRGTEAF,TRBV11-2,TRBD1,12,TRBJ1-1
ASSWGGYEQY,TRBV5-6,TRBD2,10,TRBJ2-7
SDGQIPYEQY,TRBV29-1,NA,10,TRBJ2-7
ASSGTAEAYNEQF,TRBV4-2,TRBD1,13,TRBJ2-1
ASGDRASYNSPLH,TRBV19,TRBD1,13,TRBJ1-6
ASSSWDRGRNQPQH,TRBV7-8,TRBD1,14,TRBJ1-5
ASSPVQQPLEAF,TRBV7-9,NA,12,TRBJ1-1
ASSQDLGDTEAF,TRBV4-1,NA,12,TRBJ1-1
ASSYGQGPYEQY,TRBV6-5,NA,12,TRBJ2-7
ASSEDAGGGTGELF,TRBV6-1,TRBD2,14,TRBJ2-2
ASSSLTTGTNTEAF,TRBV5-4,TRBD1,14,TRBJ1-1
ASSDQARTGHNEQF,TRBV9,TRBD1,14,TRBJ2-1
ASSRGAGEQY,TRBV5-4,NA,10,TRBJ2-7
ASRVGQGGNTEAF,TRBV7-6,TRBD1,13,TRBJ1-1
ASSFRQGDQPQH,TRBV27,TRBD1,12,TRBJ1-5
ASSDGLALEAF,TRBV6-1,NA,11,TRBJ1-1
TSSQDLGRGTEAF,TRBV1,NA,13,TRBJ1-1
ASSDSGREFDGYT,TRBV6-4,NA,13,TRBJ1-2
ASSFSYKTAEAF,TRBV7-8,NA,12,TRBJ1-1
ASSTLAGAYNEQF,TRBV7-6,TRBD2,13,TRBJ2-1
ASSTDRNSGNTIY,TRBV2,NA,13,TRBJ1-3
ASREANTQY,TRBV25-1,NA,9,TRBJ2-3
ASSLYPVGLAADNEQF,TRBV27,TRBD2,16,TRBJ2-1
ASSDGGRSSEQY,TRBV10-2,TRBD2,12,TRBJ2-7
AISESKGRITYEQY,TRBV10-3,NA,14,TRBJ2-7
ATHGQGHGYT,TRBV21-1,NA,10,TRBJ1-2
AISVSHPPGYEQY,TRBV10-3,NA,13,TRBJ2-7
AISESLTVVNYGYT,TRBV10-3,NA,14,TRBJ1-2
ASSLGGQGAEAF,TRBV5-4,TRBD1,12,TRBJ1-1